This record looks at one TCR beta chain sequence and its context. Its antigen is still unknown. Construction of TCR beta libraries was performed using quantitative 5'-RACE with molecular barcodes. In TCRdb, the 5' RACE reads were re-called with MiXCR into one record per CDR3 protein. This table has some 120,000 distinct CDR3 sequences, about an eighth appearing once. The entry originates in a study of CD8 T cells in ankylosing spondylitis. Overall study results and limits: Within ankylosing spondylitis blood, a TCR beta motif made up of fewer than ten highly homologous variants appeared to be characteristic.

Germline V lookup: CDR1 ENHRY, CDR2 SYGVKD. This CDR3 comprises 15 residues. The V and J ends lost 7 bases and 5 bases respectively, with 18 bases between them. Sequencing was performed on blood, either unsorted or a sorted T cell fraction (not recorded which). J is TRBJ2-1 and V is TRBV10-3; D is perhaps TRBD1 or TRBD2 (5 bases each). The source is a female donor with ankylosing spondylitis or in good health (not recorded which). The CDR3: CAITNRDPSNNEQFF. CDR3 DNA: TGTGCCATCACCAACCGGGACCCGAGCAACAATGAGCAGTTCTTC.